These 5 T cell receptor beta chains came from one sample sequenced in a study of cytomegalovirus exposure and HLA in healthy donors. Both 60 Vbeta primers and 13 Jbeta primers went into the PCR. Clones were read by immunoSEQ multiplex PCR, and TCRdb kept only the in-frame ones, dropping some. Among about 110,000 clones, roughly 80% were seen once, and the ten largest hold roughly 6.2%. The sequenced sample was PBMCs. The receptors were sampled from a man younger than 45 in good health and CMV-seropositive.

This clone was seen only a few times. CDR3 sequence (DNA): TGTGCCAGCTCACCTCCGGGGGGAGTACAAAGTAGCGAGCAGTACTTC. Translation: CASSPPGGVQSSEQYF. The rearrangement joins TRBV18 to TRBJ2-7; 7 nucleotides align to TRBD2. The CDR3 is 16 amino acids. The trim removed 3 bases at V and 6 bases at J, leaving 14 bases unmatched. Per germline, CDR1 KGHSH and CDR2 LQKENI.

This clone was picked up a small number of times. J is TRBJ1-5 and V is TRBV19, with D possibly TRBD1 on 6 matching bases. There are 14 residues in the CDR3. Germline V lookup: CDR1 LNHDA, CDR2 SQIVND (reference sequence). Trimming left V 5 bases short and J 6 bases short, with 14 bases between. CDR3 bases: TGTGCCAGTAGTTCACCTACAGGGTTTCAGCCCCAGCATTTT. This gives the protein CASSSPTGFQPQHF.

This rearrangement joins TRBV4-1 to TRBJ2-1; TRBD2 might be the D (6 bases). Germline CDR1 MGHRA, CDR2 YSYEKL. Trimming left V 4 bases short and J 15 bases short, with 19 bases between. This CDR3 is 13 amino acids long. The CDR3 is CASSPLTGVPAFF. CDR3 DNA sequence: TGCGCCAGCAGCCCTTTAACGGGGGTTCCGGCGTTCTTC.

This chain links TRBV5-5 with TRBJ2-7; weak D call: TRBD2 (5 bases). The V end was cut by 6 bases, the J end by 4 bases, with 20 bases between. The CDR3 contains 15 residues. Germline V gives CDR1 SGHKS, CDR2 YYEKEE (reference sequence). CDR3 sequence reads: CASTHDYFSPYEQYF. In nucleotides, the CDR3 is TGTGCCAGCACTCACGACTATTTTTCCCCATACGAGCAGTACTTC. Complete variable domain (other parts from reference TRBV5-5 and TRBJ2-7): DAGVTQSPTHLIKTRGQQVTLRCSPISGHKSVSWYQQVLGQGPQFIFQYYEKEERGRGNFPDRFSARQFPNYSSELNVNALLLGDSALYLCASTHDYFSPYEQYFGPGTRLTVT.

This chain joins TRBV19 and TRBJ2-3; 10 bases align to TRBD2. V was pared by 5 bases and J by 0 bases, with 11 bases of the junction left unmatched. This CDR3 region has 18 residues. Germline values: CDR1 LNHDA, CDR2 SQIVND (reference sequence). CDR3: CASSLRAGGRISTDTQYF. Here the CDR3 DNA reads TGTGCCAGTAGTCTTCGAGCGGGGGGGAGGATTAGCACAGATACGCAGTATTTT.